This TCR beta chain appears in the sequencing data of a study of cytomegalovirus exposure and HLA in healthy donors. Clones were read by immunoSEQ multiplex PCR, and TCRdb kept only the in-frame ones, dropping some. The table lists hundreds of thousands of clones, 86% of them singletons. J lost 10 bases, V lost 5 bases, and 13 bases had no gene match. The CDR3 has 14 amino acids. Germline assignment: CDR1 KGHSY and CDR2 FQNENV. The clonotype comes from a woman in her thirties in good health and CMV-seropositive. Sequencing was carried out using PBMCs. The chain has TRBV16 and TRBJ1-1; 7 bases align to TRBD1. CDR3 coding DNA: TGTGCCAGCAGCGAGATGACAGGGAGTTTATTAGCTTTCTTT. Amino acids: CASSEMTGSLLAFF.